The 16 T cell receptor beta chains in this list originate from one sample, sequenced in a study of T cell clones after liver transplantation. Profiling relied on immunoSEQ multiplex PCR, and the TCRdb table lists in-frame clones only, not all of them. The sample has around 76,000 clones, roughly 80% seen once. Specimen: CD4+ T cells from blood, collected 12 months after liver transplant. The receptor set was obtained from a human patient who received a liver transplant. Some T cells may be the graft donor's.

Details on this clone: Other DNA sequences from this sample encode an identical CDR3 as well. The rearrangement links TRBV5-6 to TRBJ1-2; 8 bases agree with TRBD1. With 5 bases clipped from V and 6 bases from J, the junction kept 9 bases outside the gene matches. Germline values: CDR1 SGHDT, CDR2 YYEEEE. The CDR3 runs to 14 residues. CDR3 region: CASSLTRGRHGYTF. Written as DNA, the CDR3 is TGTGCCAGCAGTTTGACCAGGGGGCGCCATGGCTACACCTTC.

This clone appeared once. The CDR3 reads CASSDGETSGKYEQYF. The CDR3 region has the DNA TGCGCCAGCAGTGACGGTGAGACTAGCGGGAAGTACGAGCAGTACTTC. The V and J genes are TRBV10-2 and TRBJ2-7, with 11 bases lining up with TRBD2. Germline CDR1 WSHSY, CDR2 SAAADI. The CDR3 covers 16 residues. V trimming: 3 bases; J trimming: 4 bases; junction bases outside the gene matches: 8.

This sequence joins TRBV2 and TRBJ2-5, with TRBD2 matching over 14 bases. CDR1 and CDR2 (germline): SNHLY, FYNNEI. The CDR3 contains 16 residues. The ends lost 5 bases at V and 5 bases at J; junction bases unmatched: 7. The CDR3 sequence is CASSSGTSGSGETQYF. As DNA, the CDR3 is TGTGCCAGCAGTTCCGGGACTAGCGGGAGCGGGGAGACCCAGTACTTC. Using reference TRBV2 and TRBJ2-5 for the parts outside the CDR3, the full variable domain is EPEVTQTPSHQVTQMGQEVILRCVPISNHLYFYWYRQILGQKVEFLVSFYNNEISEKSEIFDDQFSVERPDGSNFTLKIRSTKLEDSAMYFCASSSGTSGSGETQYFGPGTRLLVL.

The gene calls are TRBV4-1 and TRBJ1-5; D gene ambiguous. Looked up from germline, CDR1 is MGHRA and CDR2 is YSYEKL. The CDR3 has 12 residues. V was pared by 1 base and J by 9 bases, with 7 bases between. This CDR3 reads CASSQGTSPQHF. The CDR3 nucleotides are TGCGCCAGCAGCCAAGGAACATCGCCCCAGCATTTT.

This clone was detected once. The gene calls are TRBV7-9 and TRBJ1-1, with D possibly TRBD1 on 6 matching bases. In germline, CDR1 is SEHNR, CDR2 FQNEAQ (reference sequence). The CDR3 has 16 residues. V lost 4 bases, J lost 4 bases, and 19 bases lay in between. CDR3 sequence reads: CASSSSLGGRFTEAFF. Written as DNA, the CDR3 is TGTGCCAGCAGCTCCTCATTGGGGGGGCGATTCACTGAAGCTTTCTTT.

In its sample, this clone was seen a few times. The V and J genes are TRBV9 and TRBJ2-2; 8 nucleotides agree with TRBD2. The germline V gene encodes CDR1 SGDLS and CDR2 YYNGEE. This CDR3 comprises 16 residues. The V and J ends lost 0 bases and 7 bases, in that order; junction bases with no gene match: 8. DNA for the CDR3: TGTGCCAGCAGCGTAGAAGGTAGCGGGATAGTCGGGGAGCTGTTTTTT. Amino acid sequence: CASSVEGSGIVGELFF.

The gene calls are TRBV9 and TRBJ1-5; D remains ambiguous. Between the trimmed V and J ends, which lost 0 bases and 5 bases, there was a span of 6 bases. There are 13 residues in the CDR3. CDR1 SGDLS and CDR2 YYNGEE come from the germline V gene. Here the CDR3 DNA reads TGTGCCAGCAGCGTAGGAAGGGATCAGCCCCAGCATTTT. It codes for CASSVGRDQPQHF. Based on the CDR3 plus reference TRBV9 and TRBJ1-5, the full variable domain is DSGVTQTPKHLITATGQRVTLRCSPRSGDLSVYWYQQSLDQGLQFLIQYYNGEERAKGNILERFSAQQFPDLHSELNLSSLELGDSALYFCASSVGRDQPQHFGDGTRLSIL.

J is TRBJ1-4 and V is TRBV5-1, with a tentative D call TRBD1 (6 bases). CDR1 and CDR2 (germline): SGHRS, YFSETQ. The CDR3 is 14 residues long. Trimming took off 0 bases at V and 3 bases at J, with 6 bases between the two ends. CDR3 loop: CASSLAGANEKLFF. The CDR3 nucleotides read TGCGCCAGCAGCTTGGCAGGGGCTAATGAAAAACTGTTTTTT.

The V and J genes are TRBV27 and TRBJ2-1; D uncertain. Trimming shortened V by 3 bases and J by 10 bases, and 10 bases separated the two germline ends. This CDR3 spans 12 amino acids. Germline V CDR1 and CDR2: MNHEY, SMNVEV (reference sequence). CDR3 in amino acids: CASSFPDREQFF. CDR3 coding DNA: TGTGCCAGCAGTTTTCCCGACCGAGAGCAGTTCTTC.

This clone came up a few times. The chain is built from TRBV30 and TRBJ2-3; 9 bases align to TRBD2. The CDR3 extends over 13 amino acids. The germline V gene encodes CDR1 GTSNPN and CDR2 SVGIG (reference sequence). Trimming cost V 1 base and J 9 bases; bases outside gene matches: 5. DNA of the CDR3: TGTGCCTGGAGTGGGCTAGCGGGAAGCACGCAGTATTTT. Translation: CAWSGLAGSTQYF.

The chain joins TRBV30 to TRBJ2-4; 8 bases fit TRBD2. Germline V CDR1 and CDR2: GTSNPN, SVGIG (reference sequence). The V and J ends lost 8 bases and 0 bases, in that order; junction bases with no gene match: 9. The CDR3 sequence is 15 residues long. CDR3 bases: TGTGCCCGGGAGGGGTCTAGCCTAGCCAAAAACATTCAGTACTTC. Protein sequence: CAREGSSLAKNIQYF.

J is TRBJ1-4 and V is TRBV5-1; D may be TRBD1 (6 bases). Germline V gives CDR1 SGHRS, CDR2 YFSETQ. The length of the CDR3 is 15 residues. Trimming pared 3 bases from V and 0 bases from J, leaving 9 bases between. The CDR3 DNA reads TGCGCCAGCAGCTCAACAGGGACAACTAATGAAAAACTGTTTTTT. This sequence encodes CASSSTGTTNEKLFF.

This clone was detected only once. J is TRBJ2-2 and V is TRBV10-3; 10 bases align to TRBD1. Germline assignment: CDR1 ENHRY and CDR2 SYGVKD. V lost 6 bases and J lost 4; bases outside the gene matches: 11. The CDR3 sequence is 17 residues long. In DNA form, the CDR3 reads TGTGCCATCAGCTCCGGGACAGGGGAAGGGAGCACCGGGGAGCTGTTTTTT. Translation: CAISSGTGEGSTGELFF.

This sequence joins TRBV5-6 and TRBJ2-5; 8 nucleotides line up with TRBD2. The CDR3 totals 14 residues. Germline assignment: CDR1 SGHDT and CDR2 YYEEEE. V lost 2 bases and J lost 1; bases outside the gene matches: 1. CDR3 residues: CASSFSGVQETQYF. The DNA for the CDR3 is TGTGCCAGCAGCTTTAGCGGGGTCCAAGAGACCCAGTACTTC.

V gene TRBV7-2 combines with J gene TRBJ1-2; D is possibly TRBD1 (5 bases). Germline values: CDR1 SGHTA, CDR2 FQGNSA. The V and J ends lost 5 bases and 4 bases respectively, with 20 bases between them. The CDR3 totals 16 residues. The CDR3 sequence: CASSLSGTRELYGYTF. The CDR3 DNA is TGTGCCAGCAGCCTATCCGGGACGCGTGAACTCTATGGCTACACCTTC.

This chain connects TRBV6-6 to TRBJ1-1, with D maybe TRBD1 (6 bases). CDR1 is MNHNY and CDR2 is SVGAGI in the germline V gene (reference sequence). CDR3 length: 14 amino acids. Deletions cut 4 bases from V and 4 bases from J, with 13 bases between. CDR3 nucleotides: TGTGCCAGCAGTTCGTCAGGGGCTGTCACTGAAGCTTTCTTT. It codes for CASSSSGAVTEAFF.